The entry that follows covers one TCR beta chain sequence. The CDR3 covers 13 residues. The V gene lost 1 base and the J gene lost 3 bases, with 7 bases spanning the gap. Germline V gene data show CDR1 as GTSNPN and CDR2 as SVGIG (reference sequence). This entry is derived from a study of blood T cell repertoires in COVID-19. For the study at large: Acute-phase and convalescent COVID-19 samples originated in the United States, Italy and Spain.

Original handling: From reference gene primer amplification, estimates of nucleated cell counts were derived. Method: immunoSEQ multiplex PCR; TCRdb's copy keeps in-frame clones and lacks some. V and J calls and clone size are those listed in that table; D and trimming were worked out from the DNA. The repertoire holds around 350,000 clones, around 87% seen once, with 3% in the top ten. The TCR originated in a human donor in a cohort sampled during active COVID-19. The sequencing sample was made of peripheral blood. This chain uses TRBV30 with TRBJ1-5; D ambiguous. DNA for the CDR3: TGTGCCTGGAGTGGACAAAACAATCAGCCCCAGCATTTT. Translating it yields CAWSGQNNQPQHF.